This is a list of T cell receptor beta chains from one sample in a study of T cell responses to AZD1222 COVID-19 vaccine. Some clones are missing from TCRdb's copy, which holds only in-frame ones; the method was immunoSEQ multiplex PCR. The top ten clones hold 7.5% of a sample with 90,000 to 110,000 clones, over 80% of them seen once. Material: peripheral blood, obtained on day 0 of AZD1222 vaccination. These receptors were taken from an adult in good health. Both conserved end residues are part of each CDR3. D genes are given only for firm matches. Clone size is shown for a subset of rows, as once, few, many or a class of expanded clone.

J gene: TRBJ2-5
D gene: TRBD1
V gene: TRBV7-8
clone size: .
CDR3 protein: CASSLVGDRGQETQYF
CDR3 DNA: TGTGCCAGCAGCTTAGTGGGGGACAGGGGCCAAGAGACCCAGTACTTC

J gene: TRBJ1-3
D gene: TRBD1
V gene: TRBV5-1
clone size: .
CDR3 protein: CASSPQGQSGNTIYF
CDR3 DNA: TGCGCCAGCAGCCCACAGGGGCAGTCTGGAAACACCATATATTTT

J gene: TRBJ1-2
D gene: TRBD1
V gene: TRBV6-1
clone size: .
CDR3 protein: CASSEGDRLGGYTF
CDR3 DNA: TGTGCCAGCAGTGAAGGGGACAGGTTGGGTGGCTACACCTTC

J gene: TRBJ1-5
D gene: .
V gene: TRBV7-9
clone size: .
CDR3 protein: CASSPRGGNQPQHF
CDR3 DNA: TGTGCCAGCAGCCCGAGGGGGGGAAATCAGCCCCAGCATTTT

J gene: TRBJ2-7
D gene: .
V gene: TRBV19
clone size: .
CDR3 protein: CASSISALPRAYEQYF
CDR3 DNA: TGTGCCAGTAGTATATCAGCCTTACCTCGGGCCTACGAGCAGTACTTC

J gene: TRBJ1-2
D gene: .
V gene: TRBV9
clone size: .
CDR3 protein: CASSVHRDGYTF
CDR3 DNA: TGTGCCAGCAGCGTCCACAGGGATGGCTACACCTTC

J gene: TRBJ2-7
D gene: TRBD1
V gene: TRBV10-3
clone size: .
CDR3 protein: CASTGGSYEQYF
CDR3 DNA: TGTGCCTCGACAGGGGGTTCCTACGAGCAGTACTTC

J gene: TRBJ2-7
D gene: TRBD2
V gene: TRBV2
clone size: .
CDR3 protein: CASELAGEQYF
CDR3 DNA: TGTGCCAGCGAACTAGCGGGAGAGCAGTACTTC

J gene: TRBJ2-1
D gene: .
V gene: TRBV21-1
clone size: .
CDR3 protein: CATPVRGVVDNEQFF
CDR3 DNA: TGTGCCACCCCAGTGCGGGGAGTCGTAGACAATGAGCAGTTCTTC

J gene: TRBJ1-5
D gene: TRBD1
V gene: TRBV6-5
clone size: .
CDR3 protein: CASKGGWVQPQHF
CDR3 DNA: TGTGCCAGCAAAGGGGGCTGGGTTCAGCCCCAGCATTTT

J gene: TRBJ2-5
D gene: .
V gene: TRBV2
clone size: .
CDR3 protein: CASSVGGGWETQYF
CDR3 DNA: TGTGCCAGCAGTGTAGGGGGAGGTTGGGAGACCCAGTACTTC

J gene: TRBJ2-7
D gene: .
V gene: TRBV9
clone size: .
CDR3 protein: CASSSLGLAETYEQYF
CDR3 DNA: TGTGCCAGCAGCTCCCTTGGGTTGGCGGAGACCTACGAGCAGTACTTC

J gene: TRBJ1-1
D gene: .
V gene: TRBV9
clone size: few
CDR3 protein: CASSPGHVDTEAFF
CDR3 DNA: TGTGCCAGCAGCCCGGGACACGTCGACACTGAAGCTTTCTTT

J gene: TRBJ2-3
D gene: .
V gene: TRBV7-9
clone size: .
CDR3 protein: CASSLGADSTDTQYF
CDR3 DNA: TGTGCCAGCAGCTTAGGAGCGGATAGCACAGATACGCAGTATTTT

J gene: TRBJ2-2
D gene: .
V gene: TRBV5-1
clone size: .
CDR3 protein: CASSFPRGTGELFF
CDR3 DNA: TGCGCCAGCAGCTTCCCCAGGGGCACCGGGGAGCTGTTTTTT

J gene: TRBJ2-1
D gene: TRBD2
V gene: TRBV20-1
clone size: .
CDR3 protein: CSASTSGRGEQFF
CDR3 DNA: TGCAGTGCTAGTACTAGCGGGAGAGGGGAGCAGTTCTTC

J gene: TRBJ1-1
D gene: TRBD1
V gene: TRBV18
clone size: .
CDR3 protein: CASSPTTGDTEAFF
CDR3 DNA: TGTGCCAGCTCACCGACGACAGGGGACACTGAAGCTTTCTTT

J gene: TRBJ2-7
D gene: TRBD1
V gene: TRBV2
clone size: once
CDR3 protein: CASKDRDGSYEQYF
CDR3 DNA: TGTGCCAGCAAGGACAGGGATGGGTCCTACGAGCAGTACTTC

J gene: TRBJ2-5
D gene: TRBD2
V gene: TRBV18
clone size: .
CDR3 protein: CASSPPGTSVETQYF
CDR3 DNA: TGTGCCAGCTCACCACCTGGGACTAGCGTAGAGACCCAGTACTTC

J gene: TRBJ1-2
D gene: .
V gene: TRBV5-5
clone size: .
CDR3 protein: CASSPTPQIFFNYGYTF
CDR3 DNA: TGTGCCAGCAGCCCTACACCCCAAATTTTCTTTAACTATGGCTACACCTTC

J gene: TRBJ2-7
D gene: .
V gene: TRBV3-1/TRBV3-2
clone size: .
CDR3 protein: CASSQVGSEQYF
CDR3 DNA: TGTGCCAGCAGCCAAGTAGGGTCCGAGCAGTACTTC

J gene: TRBJ1-2
D gene: .
V gene: TRBV9
clone size: .
CDR3 protein: CASSVGGRNYGYTF
CDR3 DNA: TGTGCCAGCAGCGTGGGGGGACGGAACTATGGCTACACCTTC

J gene: TRBJ2-7
D gene: TRBD2
V gene: TRBV25-1
clone size: .
CDR3 protein: CASSAPGTKSYEQYF
CDR3 DNA: TGTGCCAGCAGTGCTCCCGGGACTAAATCCTACGAGCAGTACTTC

J gene: TRBJ2-5
D gene: .
V gene: TRBV19
clone size: .
CDR3 protein: CASSTLFDPTGSELETQYF
CDR3 DNA: TGTGCCAGTAGTACCCTTTTCGACCCCACAGGGTCCGAACTGGAGACCCAGTACTTC

J gene: TRBJ2-2
D gene: .
V gene: TRBV19
clone size: .
CDR3 protein: CASSIVGTANTGELFF
CDR3 DNA: TGTGCCAGTAGTATAGTAGGAACAGCGAACACCGGGGAGCTGTTTTTT

J gene: TRBJ2-5
D gene: .
V gene: TRBV5-1
clone size: .
CDR3 protein: CASRVEQETQYF
CDR3 DNA: TGCGCCAGCAGGGTTGAGCAAGAGACCCAGTACTTC

J gene: TRBJ1-2
D gene: .
V gene: TRBV7-9
clone size: .
CDR3 protein: CASSLGGVGLDGYTF
CDR3 DNA: TGTGCCAGCAGCTTAGGTGGGGTCGGGTTAGATGGCTACACCTTC

J gene: TRBJ2-5
D gene: TRBD2
V gene: TRBV25-1
clone size: .
CDR3 protein: CASGLVQETQYF
CDR3 DNA: TGTGCCAGCGGACTAGTCCAAGAGACCCAGTACTTC

J gene: TRBJ2-7
D gene: .
V gene: TRBV2
clone size: .
CDR3 protein: CASSRDGRAYEQYF
CDR3 DNA: TGTGCCAGCAGCCGGGACGGACGGGCCTACGAGCAGTACTTC

J gene: TRBJ1-1
D gene: TRBD1
V gene: TRBV5-1
clone size: .
CDR3 protein: CASSRGTGVYTEAFF
CDR3 DNA: TGCGCCAGCAGCCGGGGGACAGGGGTATACACTGAAGCTTTCTTT

J gene: TRBJ2-6
D gene: TRBD1
V gene: TRBV9
clone size: .
CDR3 protein: CASRNPGQGNSGANVLTF
CDR3 DNA: TGTGCCAGCAGGAACCCGGGACAGGGAAATTCCGGGGCCAACGTCCTGACTTTC

J gene: TRBJ2-2
D gene: .
V gene: TRBV7-9
clone size: .
CDR3 protein: CASSSRSVATGELFF
CDR3 DNA: TGTGCCAGCAGCTCTCGGAGCGTGGCCACCGGGGAGCTGTTTTTT

J gene: TRBJ1-4
D gene: .
V gene: TRBV7-2
clone size: .
CDR3 protein: CASRVGGGDEKLFF
CDR3 DNA: TGTGCCAGCAGGGTCGGCGGGGGAGATGAAAAACTGTTTTTT

J gene: TRBJ2-3
D gene: .
V gene: TRBV19
clone size: once
CDR3 protein: CASSRGPSTDTQYF
CDR3 DNA: TGTGCCAGTAGCAGGGGACCTAGCACAGATACGCAGTATTTT